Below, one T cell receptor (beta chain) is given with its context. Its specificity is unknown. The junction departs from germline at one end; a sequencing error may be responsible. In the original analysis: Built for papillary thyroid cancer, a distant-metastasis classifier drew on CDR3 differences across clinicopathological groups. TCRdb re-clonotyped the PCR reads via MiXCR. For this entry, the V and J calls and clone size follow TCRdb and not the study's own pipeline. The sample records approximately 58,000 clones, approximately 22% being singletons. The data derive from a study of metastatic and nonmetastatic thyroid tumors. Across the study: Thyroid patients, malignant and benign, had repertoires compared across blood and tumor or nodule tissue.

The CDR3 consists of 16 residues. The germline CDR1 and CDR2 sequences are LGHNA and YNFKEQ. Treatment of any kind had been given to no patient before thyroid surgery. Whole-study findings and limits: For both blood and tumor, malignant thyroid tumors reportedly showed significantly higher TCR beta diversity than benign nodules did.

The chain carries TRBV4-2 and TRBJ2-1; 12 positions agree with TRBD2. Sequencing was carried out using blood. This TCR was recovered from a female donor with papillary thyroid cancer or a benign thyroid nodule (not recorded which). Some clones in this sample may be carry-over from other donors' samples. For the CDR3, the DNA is TGTGCCATCAGCCATAGCGGACTAGCGGGAAGTAATGAGCAGCTCTTC. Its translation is CAISHSGLAGSNEQLF.